The text below deals with one TCR beta chain. Its target is unknown. Trimming stripped 7 bases from V and 6 bases from J, with 18 bases between. CDR1 and CDR2 from the germline V gene are DFQATT and SNEGSKA (reference sequence). The CDR3 length is 13 residues. This entry comes from a study of T-cell memory formation after mild COVID-19. Background on the study: Clustering of TCRs was largely donor specific. Points from the study as a whole: Memory from before infection featured some responding clones, which suggests cross-reactive memory joined. Mostly located in CM and EM were contracting CD4+ clones, with contracting CD8+ clones located in EMRA. Clones shrinking between day 15 and 85 showed a balanced CD4/CD8 split, and those that grew later tilted toward CD4+.

TCRdb re-derived calls from the 5' RACE reads in MiXCR, one entry per CDR3 protein. This sample has about 470,000 distinct CDR3 sequences, with roughly 20% found just once. Sequencing was done on a sample of PBMCs or a T cell subset sorted from them (not recorded which). The genes are TRBV20-1 and TRBJ1-2; no definite D call. The TCR was taken from an adult woman who had mild COVID-19 (a few samples of this study predate the infection). Cell type and time point are not known. The CDR3 sequence: CSVEGFRENGYTF. Written as DNA, the CDR3 is TGCAGTGTAGAGGGTTTTCGGGAGAATGGCTACACCTTC.